One T cell receptor beta chain is described in this entry. These data come from a study of blood T cell repertoires in COVID-19. Germline V lookup: CDR1 SNHLY, CDR2 FYNNEI. The V segment lost 4 bases and the J segment 4 bases; nucleotides outside the gene matches: 9. CDR3 length: 16 amino acids. Profiled with immunoSEQ multiplex PCR; TCRdb holds only in-frame clones, not every one. The sample records 110,000 to 150,000 clones, 65% to 85% being singletons. The sequence derives from a human donor in a cohort sampled during active COVID-19. J is TRBJ2-2 and V is TRBV2, with TRBD2 matching over 7 bases. The sample consisted of peripheral blood. Here the CDR3 DNA reads TGTGCCAGCAGTGTGCAGAAGCGGGGTGTCACCGGGGAGCTGTTTTTT. This gives the protein CASSVQKRGVTGELFF.